Shown below are 17 T cell receptor beta chains from a single sample sequenced in a study of cytomegalovirus exposure and HLA in healthy donors. The table came from immunoSEQ multiplex PCR; TCRdb's copy has only in-frame clones and leaves some out. The data hold fewer than 150,000 clones, with roughly 82% observed a single time. The sample consisted of PBMCs. The receptor source for this set is a man between 18 and 35 years old in good health and CMV-seronegative.

V gene TRBV30 combines with J gene TRBJ2-1; TRBD2 aligns across 13 bases. V was pared by 4 bases and J by 4 bases, with 4 bases of the junction left unmatched. CDR3 length: 15 amino acids. Germline V gene data show CDR1 as GTSNPN and CDR2 as SVGIG (reference sequence). CDR3 coding DNA: TGTGCCTGGACCCCGGGACTAGCGGGATACAATGAGCAGTTCTTC. Translation gives CAWTPGLAGYNEQFF.

The CDR3 DNA sequence: TGTGCCAGCAGCCAGATCGCAGGTCAAGCTTTCTTT. It codes for CASSQIAGQAFF. This chain connects TRBV7-6 to TRBJ1-1; D remains ambiguous. This CDR3 region has 12 residues. Germline V gives CDR1 SGHVS, CDR2 FNYEAQ. With 5 bases removed from V and 9 bases from J, the gap between germline ends came to 13 bases.

The rearrangement joins TRBV9 to TRBJ2-7, with 11 bases that match TRBD2. J gave up 4 bases and V 2 bases, and 5 bases lay outside the gene matches. The germline V gene has CDR1 SGDLS and CDR2 YYNGEE. The CDR3 length is 15 residues. CDR3 sequence: CASSVASGGNYEQYF. Written as DNA, the CDR3 is TGTGCCAGCAGCGTGGCTAGCGGGGGGAATTACGAGCAGTACTTC. The variable domain in full, with the rest retrieved from reference TRBV9 and TRBJ2-7, is DSGVTQTPKHLITATGQRVTLRCSPRSGDLSVYWYQQSLDQGLQFLIQYYNGEERAKGNILERFSAQQFPDLHSELNLSSLELGDSALYFCASSVASGGNYEQYFGPGTRLTVT.

The rearrangement joins TRBV10-3 to TRBJ2-7, with unresolved D. This CDR3 is built from 12 residues. Trimming removed 5 bases at V and 3 bases at J, with 8 bases between. Per the germline V gene, CDR1 is ENHRY and CDR2 is SYGVKD. As DNA, the CDR3 is TGTGCCATCAGTTCTAGAAACTACGAGCAGTACTTC. Amino acid sequence: CAISSRNYEQYF.

The rearrangement uses TRBV4-1 and TRBJ1-4; 7 bases match TRBD1. The trim removed 10 bases at V and 5 bases at J, leaving 4 bases unmatched. Germline-derived CDR1 and CDR2 are MGHRA and YSYEKL. The CDR3 runs 12 residues. This CDR3 reads CATTGRNEKLFF. The DNA for the CDR3 is TGCGCCACGACAGGGCGGAATGAAAAACTGTTTTTT.

This clone was detected only a few times. The rearrangement joins TRBV30 to TRBJ2-5; TRBD1 might be the D (6 bases). Per germline, CDR1 GTSNPN and CDR2 SVGIG (reference sequence). This CDR3 spans 14 amino acids. V gave up 3 bases and J gave up 5 bases, with 16 bases separating them. The CDR3 nucleotides read TGTGCCTGGAGCCTTAAACAGGGTCAGGAGACCCAGTACTTC. Translation gives CAWSLKQGQETQYF.

Comment on this clone: Other DNA sequences in this sample translate to the same CDR3. This chain uses TRBV5-6 with TRBJ1-1; TRBD1 matches at 8 bases. The germline V gene has CDR1 SGHDT and CDR2 YYEEEE. J gave up 4 bases and V 3 bases, and 2 bases lay outside the gene matches. The CDR3 sequence is 13 residues long. CDR3 DNA: TGTGCCAGCAGCTGGACAGGGTCCACTGAAGCTTTCTTT. Residues: CASSWTGSTEAFF.

The chain links TRBV6-1 to TRBJ1-5; the D is unclear. Germline CDR1 reads MNHNS; CDR2 reads SASEGT. This CDR3 has 15 residues. The V gene lost 8 bases and the J gene lost 7 bases, with 21 bases spanning the gap. This CDR3 is CASRENREAGQPQHF. CDR3 nucleotides: TGTGCCAGCCGGGAGAACCGGGAGGCGGGACAGCCCCAGCATTTT.

This clone was recorded a few times. The chain carries TRBV7-2 and TRBJ1-2, with 9 bases identical to TRBD1. The germline CDR1 and CDR2 sequences are SGHTA and FQGNSA. The CDR3 totals 13 residues. J lost 7 bases, V lost 5 bases, and 5 bases had no gene match. CDR3 bases: TGTGCCAGCAGCCCGGACAGGGGCCGTGGCTACACCTTC. Its protein is CASSPDRGRGYTF.

The rearrangement joins TRBV19 to TRBJ2-2, with unresolved D. Per germline, CDR1 LNHDA and CDR2 SQIVND (reference sequence). This CDR3 is 13 amino acids long. Trimming stripped 5 bases from V and 0 bases from J, with 4 bases between. CDR3 nucleotide sequence: TGTGCCAGTAGTCGGGCGAACACCGGGGAGCTGTTTTTT. Translation: CASSRANTGELFF.

This clone showed up many times. The chain employs TRBV18 and TRBJ2-7, with D possibly matching TRBD1 (5 bases). CDR3 length: 14 amino acids. The germline V gene has CDR1 KGHSH and CDR2 LQKENI. The V end was cut by 5 bases, the J end by 4 bases, with 15 bases between. The CDR3 loop reads CASSVQGNGYEQYF. The CDR3 DNA reads TGTGCCAGCTCAGTTCAGGGTAACGGTTACGAGCAGTACTTC.

The genes are TRBV6-6 and TRBJ2-1, with D possibly matching TRBD2 (6 bases). V lost 10 bases and J 2 bases, leaving 12 bases between the germline ends. Germline values: CDR1 MNHNY, CDR2 SVGAGI (reference sequence). The CDR3 consists of 13 residues. The CDR3 here is CATLAGPYNEQFF. In nucleotides, the CDR3 is TGTGCCACCCTTGCGGGGCCCTACAATGAGCAGTTCTTC.

This clone occurred once. V usage is TRBV4-2 and J usage is TRBJ2-5; TRBD2 is a possible D gene (5 bases). The CDR3 consists of 13 residues. Trimming removed 4 bases at V and 2 bases at J, with 8 bases between. Germline CDR1 LGHNA, CDR2 YNFKEQ. The CDR3 protein is CASSLRLQETQYF. CDR3 coding DNA: TGTGCCAGCAGCCTACGACTACAAGAGACCCAGTACTTC.

This chain connects TRBV19 to TRBJ1-4; 7 bases align to TRBD1. V dropped 2 bases and J dropped 4; count of bases not matched to a gene: 7. The CDR3 extends over 16 amino acids. Germline V gene lookup returns CDR1 LNHDA and CDR2 SQIVND (reference sequence). Here the CDR3 reads CASSILTGALNEKLFF. CDR3 bases: TGTGCCAGTAGTATATTAACAGGGGCCCTTAATGAAAAACTGTTTTTT.

The V call is TRBV5-4, the J call TRBJ1-2, with D maybe TRBD1 (5 bases). CDR3 length: 13 amino acids. The V end lost 4 bases, the J end lost 8 bases, and 15 bases lay between the germline ends. Germline loops: CDR1 SGHNT, CDR2 YYREEE (reference sequence). Here the CDR3 reads CASSPTVFYGYTF. The CDR3, as DNA: TGTGCCAGCAGCCCGACAGTATTCTACGGCTACACCTTC.

This chain joins TRBV29-1 and TRBJ1-1, with 7 positions matching TRBD1. The CDR3 has 12 residues. The V gene end was trimmed by 4 bases and the J gene end by 10 bases; junction bases not matched to a gene: 9. CDR1 and CDR2 (germline): SQVTM, ANQGSEA. Written as DNA, the CDR3 is TGCAGCGTTGTGGGGACAGTTCAAGGAGCTTTCTTT. Translated: CSVVGTVQGAFF.

The chain recombines TRBV19 with TRBJ1-5; 9 bases map to TRBD1. The CDR3 sequence is 15 residues long. Germline CDR1 reads LNHDA; CDR2 reads SQIVND (reference sequence). V lost 3 bases to trimming and J lost 6 bases; unmatched junction nucleotides: 6. The CDR3 here is CASSMATGGRQPQHF. CDR3 nucleotides: TGTGCCAGTAGTATGGCTACAGGGGGCCGTCAGCCCCAGCATTTT.